The sequence of this T cell receptor (beta chain) was determined in a study of T cells after yellow fever vaccination. Study conclusions and caveats: Among all clonotypes, a small share was observed in both CD4 and CD8 compartments. In FACS-sorted repertoires, abundant clonotypes from the bulk population could appear as contaminants. Reappearance after the booster was seen for most primary-vaccination clones, at around 95% CD4 and 88% CD8.

Production of TCR cDNA was by 5'RACE template switching, which also added a universal primer site and UMIs. TCRdb itself ran the 5' RACE reads through MiXCR, one entry per CDR3 protein. The sample lists over 35,000 distinct CDR3 sequences, around 6.4% occurring once. This clonotype has at least ten counts. The sample here was PBMCs, either bulk or a sorted T-cell subset (CD4+, CD8+, memory, or dextramer-sorted; not recorded which), taken 45 days after the yellow fever booster vaccination. The source of this sequence is a young man who received the YFV17D yellow fever vaccine.

In nucleotides, the CDR3 is TGTGCCAGCGTAAGGGACGGCGCCTCCTACGAGCAGTACTTC. It yields the protein CASVRDGASYEQYF. The chain is built from TRBV6-1 and TRBJ2-7, with D perhaps being TRBD1 or TRBD2 (5 bases each). This CDR3 has 14 amino acids. Trimming left V 8 bases short and J 0 bases short, with 14 bases between. The germline V gene has CDR1 MNHNS and CDR2 SASEGT.